This record covers a single T cell receptor (beta chain). This clone's antigen is unknown. One base away there is no much larger clone; base qualities are not given. This sample was taken from a study of blood T cells in healthy people across ages (dated by TCRdb to between 2015 and 2016). Background on the whole study: In model experiments, template switching captured about one uniquely barcoded TCR beta cDNA molecule for every two T cells. The donors were split into four age groups: young (average around 15 years), middle-aged (roughly 42), aged (more than 55) and long-lived (approximately 80). To track age-related changes in TCR beta repertoire diversity, the study relied on deep sequencing normalized with unique cDNA molecular identifiers. The study analyzed two additional independent replicas of 1 million unique cDNA reads from the same blood draw for two donors, one aged 18 to 29 and one aged 80 or older. What the work shows at the level of the full study, not this receptor alone: Because profiling used bulk unsorted PBMCs, naive and antigen-experienced compartments could not be compared conclusively. Observed TCR beta diversity per million T cells fell roughly linearly with age, and a significant reduction was already apparent by age about 38. Because donor CMV infection status was unknown, age-related changes in expanded clonotypes were potentially confounded. Estimates of total diversity based on one million sequenced T cells were regarded as lower bounds and as underestimates. There was a strong correlation between observed TCR beta diversity and the percentage of naive T cells measured by flow cytometry. The long-lived group showed more naive CD4+ T cells, fewer expanded clones and increased TCR diversity than the aged group, suggesting age selection.

The library was obtained by 5' RACE. The sample was run on an Illumina HiSeq 2500. The second PCR ran for roughly 6 to 11 cycles and used a J-beta primer mix along with a sample-barcoded 5' primer. Each TCR beta cDNA molecule received a unique molecular identifier from a template-switch 5' adaptor carrying 12 random nucleotides. At least 2.5 million CDR3-containing paired-end reads were obtained from each sample. First-strand cDNA synthesis was performed from all RNA using the Mint cDNA synthesis kit, with priming by a TRBC-specific oligonucleotide. Following uracil-DNA glycosylase treatment, all cDNA underwent a first 18-cycle PCR with the universal primers M1SS and BC2_uni_R. In the source study's methods: Normalization of each sample was performed by random selection of 1 million high-quality reads, each carrying a distinct molecular identifier. Reads with shared molecular identifiers were discarded instead of being binned into consensus sequences. CDR3 identification, clonotype clustering and error correction used MiTCR with a Q25 quality threshold and the strictest error-elimination algorithm. Lower-bound total TCR beta diversity was estimated with a nonparametric unseen species model using Euler transformation. The public sequencing data were trimmed at Q25 with fastp and processed into clonotypes with MiXCR by TCRdb, which kept only in-frame beta chains. Each CDR3 protein appears once, grouped with its most common genes and DNA. The V and J calls and clone size come from TCRdb's table, not from the authors' own analysis. The sample table records 800,000 to 950,000 distinct CDR3 sequences; about 29% of these occur just once. Roughly 10% of the sample comes from the top ten.

The donors were roughly 39 Caucasian individuals from Russia, aged roughly 6 to 100 years, who were systemically healthy. Each donor gave 8 to 10 milliliters of peripheral blood, drawn into EDTA-treated Vacutainer tubes. Ficoll-Paque density-gradient centrifugation was used to isolate PBMCs, with at least 7 million obtained per sample. Total RNA was extracted from PBMCs with Trizol reagent, with at least 6 micrograms obtained per sample. For every donor, an aliquot of PBMCs went through flow cytometry to measure the percentages of naive CD45RAhigh/CD27high T cells. Including the terminal cysteine and phenylalanine, the CDR3 comprises 11 residues. Only the CDR3 DNA is retained, 33 bases long and in frame from the first base. CDR1 is given as DFQATT and CDR2 as SNEGSKA, both from the germline V gene (reference sequence). V is cut back by 5 bases and J by 3 bases, with 1 base in the junction unmatched.

These data also formed part of another study, on T cells of mothers and their children. The second study, in turn, reports: The donors were nine systemically healthy Caucasian individuals, made up of three mothers and their six children. cDNA synthesis used all of the extracted RNA, with 1.5 ug of RNA in each 15 ul reaction. In the second PCR, the M1S primer introduced both the sample barcodes and 2-4 random nucleotides. More than 9 million TCR beta CDR3 reads were obtained from each mother, and about 3 million reads were obtained from each child. Thymic selection similarly shapes TCR recombination output in related and unrelated pairs, with minor effect from inherited differences. Normalized repertoire overlap was always found to be slightly, but never significantly, higher in related mother-child pairs than in unrelated mother-child pairs. With a sensitivity of approximately 96 clones per million clonotypes, no persistent microchimeric T cell clones were detected. The study used deep NGS to compare TCR beta repertoires of mothers and children, seeking features distinguishing related mother-child pairs from unrelated individuals. On average, the children were roughly 11 +/- 4 years old, while the mothers were around 42 +/- 4 years old. After adapters were ligated using NEBNext reagents, the libraries underwent 100+100 nt paired-end sequencing on an Illumina HiSeq 2000. To avoid cross-contamination, the mother libraries and the child libraries were prepared a month apart and sequenced in separate runs. For each donor, somewhere between about 500,000 and 2,000,000 distinct TCR beta clonotypes were identified. Naive TCR beta clonotypes were estimated from low-frequency clonotypes matched to each donor's FACS-determined naive share, without sorting.

Recombination joined TRBV20-1 with TRBJ2-7, and 7 junction bases match TRBD1. This TCR was sampled from a woman in her 40s in good health. Sequencing was carried out using blood. The DNA is TGCAGTGCTTGGGACAGCTACGAGCAGTACTTC. Its protein reads: CSAWDSYEQYF.